Below are 29 T cell receptor beta chains sequenced from a single sample in a study of cytomegalovirus exposure and HLA in healthy donors. It was with 60 Vbeta and 13 Jbeta primers that the PCR ran. Sequencing used immunoSEQ multiplex PCR; TCRdb keeps in-frame clones, though not all of them. Counted here are some 200,000 clones, 81% occurring once; the ten biggest clones make up 3.5% to 4%. Material: PBMCs. The receptor source for this set is a man aged 50-60 years in good health and CMV-seronegative.

The chain joins TRBV18 to TRBJ1-4; weak D call: TRBD1 (6 bases). From germline, CDR1 is KGHSH and CDR2 LQKENI. V was shortened by 5 bases and J by 7 bases, with 14 bases between the two germline ends. This CDR3 is built from 14 residues. CDR3 sequence: CASSLRQAVEKLFF. In DNA form, the CDR3 reads TGTGCCAGCTCATTACGACAGGCTGTTGAAAAACTGTTTTTT.

The V call is TRBV19, the J call TRBJ2-2; tentatively, D is TRBD2 (6 bases). Per the germline V gene, CDR1 is LNHDA and CDR2 is SQIVND (reference sequence). The V gene lost 0 bases and the J gene lost 1 base, with 9 bases spanning the gap. This CDR3 contains 16 residues. The CDR3 protein is CASSIEWRGNTGELFF. The CDR3 DNA follows: TGTGCCAGTAGTATAGAATGGCGGGGGAACACCGGGGAGCTGTTTTTT.

This clone appeared once. V is TRBV6-1 and J is TRBJ2-3, with D perhaps matching TRBD2 (5 bases). CDR1 MNHNS and CDR2 SASEGT come from the germline V gene. With 2 bases removed from V and 3 bases from J, the gap between germline ends came to 12 bases. This CDR3 is built from 15 residues. CDR3 loop: CASSESGGRTDTQYF. In DNA, the CDR3 is TGTGCCAGCAGTGAATCGGGCGGGCGGACAGATACGCAGTATTTT.

In its sample, this clone was seen a few times. V gene TRBV5-1 combines with J gene TRBJ1-6; D not certain. This CDR3 has 16 residues. V was clipped by 1 base and J by 7 bases, with 15 bases between them. Germline assignment: CDR1 SGHRS and CDR2 YFSETQ. The CDR3 is CASSLNRESPNSPLHF. CDR3 bases: TGCGCCAGCAGCTTGAACCGGGAGTCTCCGAATTCACCCCTCCACTTT.

The V and J genes are TRBV27 and TRBJ2-4; 7 nucleotides align to TRBD1. The germline V gene encodes CDR1 MNHEY and CDR2 SMNVEV (reference sequence). V shed 6 bases, J shed 6 bases, and the junction held 14 bases outside the gene matches. The CDR3 extends over 16 amino acids. Here the CDR3 reads CASRYTGAGSPNIQYF. As DNA, the CDR3 is TGTGCCAGCAGATATACAGGGGCGGGTTCGCCAAACATTCAGTACTTC.

Points on this clone: At one end, the junction sequence differs from germline, possibly due to a read error. CDR3 bases: TGTGCCAGCAGCCTATACGGGGACTTC. It encodes CASSLYGDF. V is TRBV7-6 and J is TRBJ2-7; TRBD2 might be the D (5 bases). CDR1 SGHVS and CDR2 FNYEAQ come from the germline V gene. The CDR3 is made up of 9 amino acids.

This clone was detected only a few times. This chain connects TRBV2 to TRBJ1-2; TRBD1 is a possible D gene (6 bases). The CDR3 spans 13 residues. V was pared by 3 bases and J by 8 bases, with 13 bases between. In germline, CDR1 is SNHLY, CDR2 FYNNEI. CDR3 nucleotides: TGTGCCAGCAGTGACAGGGGACGGCGAGGCTACACCTTC. It yields the protein CASSDRGRRGYTF.

This clone was observed a few times. V gene TRBV27 combines with J gene TRBJ2-1; D might be TRBD2 (6 bases). This CDR3 region has 15 residues. The germline V gene encodes CDR1 MNHEY and CDR2 SMNVEV (reference sequence). V was pared by 3 bases and J by 0 bases, with 9 bases between. The CDR3 sequence: CASSLAGYSYNEQFF. CDR3 DNA: TGTGCCAGCAGTTTGGCGGGGTACTCCTACAATGAGCAGTTCTTC.

This clone was picked up one time. The rearrangement links TRBV11-2 to TRBJ2-7; 8 nucleotides line up with TRBD1. Germline CDR1 SGHAT, CDR2 FQNNGV. This CDR3 contains 13 residues. The V segment lost 10 bases and the J segment 2 bases; nucleotides outside the gene matches: 7. Here the CDR3 reads CATAGTGAYEQYF. The DNA for the CDR3 is TGTGCCACCGCCGGGACAGGAGCCTACGAGCAGTACTTC.

The CDR3 reads CASSEAWPPEPQHF. CDR3 sequence (DNA): TGTGCCAGCAGTGAAGCTTGGCCGCCTGAGCCCCAGCATTTT. V gene TRBV6-1 combines with J gene TRBJ1-5, with D hard to call. Looked up from germline, CDR1 is MNHNS and CDR2 is SASEGT. Trimming took off 0 bases at V and 8 bases at J, with 11 bases between the two ends. This CDR3 is built from 14 residues.

The chain carries TRBV5-1 and TRBJ2-5; TRBD2 matches at 12 bases. The trim removed 3 bases at V and 1 base at J, leaving 4 bases unmatched. This CDR3 region has 16 residues. CDR1 and CDR2 from the germline V gene are SGHRS and YFSETQ. Here the CDR3 reads CASSSRTSGIQETQYF. In DNA form, the CDR3 reads TGCGCCAGCAGCTCCAGGACTAGCGGGATCCAAGAGACCCAGTACTTC.

The CDR3 sequence is CASSTRTGGVYEQYF. The CDR3 DNA reads as TGTGCCAGCAGCACGCGGACAGGCGGAGTCTACGAGCAGTACTTC. The chain employs TRBV7-2 and TRBJ2-7; 7 bases are shared with TRBD1. The V segment lost 5 bases and the J segment 3 bases; nucleotides outside the gene matches: 10. The CDR3 contains 15 residues. Germline V lookup: CDR1 SGHTA, CDR2 FQGNSA.

This chain connects TRBV7-9 to TRBJ1-5; TRBD1 matches 8 bases. The germline CDR1 and CDR2 sequences are SEHNR and FQNEAQ (reference sequence). The CDR3 loop spans 13 amino acids. The junction had 7 bases not matched to a gene; V was cut back by 4 bases and J by 11 bases. This CDR3 reads CASSSRGRPTQHF. Here the CDR3 DNA reads TGTGCCAGCAGCTCCAGGGGGCGTCCGACCCAGCATTTT. The variable domain in full, with the rest retrieved from reference TRBV7-9 and TRBJ1-5, is DTGVSQNPRHKITKRGQNVTFRCDPISEHNRLYWYRQTLGQGPEFLTYFQNEAQLEKSRLLSDRFSAERPKGSFSTLEIQRTEQGDSAMYLCASSSRGRPTQHFGDGTRLSIL.

The gene calls are TRBV2 and TRBJ1-6; 8 nucleotides agree with TRBD1. This CDR3 contains 15 residues. Germline CDR1 SNHLY, CDR2 FYNNEI. Unmatched junction bases numbered 12, after V lost 6 bases and J lost 11 bases. This chain's CDR3 is CASRVPQGVGTPLHF. The DNA for the CDR3 is TGTGCCAGCAGGGTACCACAGGGGGTCGGGACACCCCTCCACTTT.

The chain combines TRBV4-3 with TRBJ1-2; 9 nucleotides agree with TRBD1. The CDR3 has 15 residues. V was pared by 1 base and J by 8 bases, with 8 bases of the junction left unmatched. The germline V gene encodes CDR1 LGHNA and CDR2 YSLEER. The CDR3 DNA reads as TGCGCCAGCAGCCAAGCCGGGACAGGGATGGAAGGCTACACCTTC. Amino acids: CASSQAGTGMEGYTF.

The chain is built from TRBV10-1 and TRBJ2-2, with TRBD1 matching 7 bases. Germline V gene lookup returns CDR1 WNHNN and CDR2 SYGVQD (reference sequence). The CDR3 spans 11 residues. The V and J ends lost 10 bases and 6 bases, in that order; junction bases with no gene match: 2. In DNA form, the CDR3 reads TGCGCCACCGGACAGGCCGGGGAGCTGTTTTTT. Encoded protein: CATGQAGELFF.

V and J are TRBV6-5 and TRBJ2-1, with D hard to call. Germline values: CDR1 MNHEY, CDR2 SVGAGI. CDR3 length equals 15 residues. V lost 0 bases, J lost 7 bases, and 13 bases lay in between. Written as DNA, the CDR3 is TGTGCCAGCAGTTACTCGGTAACGAAACGGAATGAGCAGTTCTTC. Amino acid sequence: CASSYSVTKRNEQFF.

The chain recombines TRBV6-5 with TRBJ1-2; 11 nucleotides align to TRBD1. There are 15 residues in the CDR3. The germline V gene has CDR1 MNHEY and CDR2 SVGAGI. Losses at the gene ends were 5 bases for V and 2 bases for J; bases not matched to a gene: 4. CDR3 sequence (DNA): TGTGCCAGCAGTACACGGACAGGGGGCAACTATGGCTACACCTTC. Encoded protein: CASSTRTGGNYGYTF.

CDR3 sequence: CASMVPGGYGYTF. The CDR3 nucleotides are TGCGCCAGCATGGTGCCCGGGGGCTATGGCTACACCTTC. The chain is built from TRBV10-1 and TRBJ1-2, with a weak D call TRBD1 (5 bases). V dropped 7 bases and J dropped 4 bases, with 13 bases sitting between them. This CDR3 has 13 residues. In germline, CDR1 is WNHNN, CDR2 SYGVQD (reference sequence).

The J gene is TRBJ2-5, the V gene TRBV2; TRBD2 aligns across 11 bases. This CDR3 comprises 15 residues. Germline CDR1 reads SNHLY; CDR2 reads FYNNEI. The ends lost 6 bases at V and 8 bases at J; junction bases unmatched: 11. In DNA form, the CDR3 reads TGTGCCAGCAGGGCCATCGGGACTAGCGGTGAAACCCAGTACTTC. Protein product: CASRAIGTSGETQYF.

This chain connects TRBV7-2 to TRBJ2-1, with D possibly matching TRBD1 (6 bases). Between the trimmed V and J ends, which lost 6 bases and 2 bases, there was a span of 14 bases. The CDR3 contains 15 residues. From germline, CDR1 is SGHTA and CDR2 FQGNSA. The CDR3 reads CASRPDRRTYNEQFF. CDR3 DNA: TGTGCCAGCAGACCAGACAGGCGCACCTACAATGAGCAGTTCTTC.

The gene calls are TRBV4-3 and TRBJ1-2; TRBD1 matches at 9 bases. Looked up from germline, CDR1 is LGHNA and CDR2 is YSLEER. The J segment lost 8 bases and the V segment lost 4 bases, leaving 11 bases of the junction unmatched. This CDR3 has 15 amino acids. The CDR3 DNA reads TGCGCCAGCAGCCTTAACCGGGACAGGGATAAAGGCTACACCTTC. Its translation is CASSLNRDRDKGYTF.

The J gene is TRBJ2-3, the V gene TRBV27, with D unclear. Germline V gene lookup returns CDR1 MNHEY and CDR2 SMNVEV (reference sequence). The CDR3 is 12 residues long. The V end was cut by 6 bases, the J end by 5 bases, with 9 bases between. The CDR3, as DNA: TGTGCCAGCAGCCAAAGAGGAGATACGCAGTATTTT. This gives the protein CASSQRGDTQYF.

The chain recombines TRBV7-2 with TRBJ1-2, with D possibly matching TRBD1 (6 bases). Trimming shortened V by 4 bases and J by 6 bases, and 12 bases separated the two germline ends. The CDR3 is 13 amino acids. Germline CDR1 is SGHTA and CDR2 is FQGNSA. The CDR3 DNA reads as TGTGCCAGCAGCTATTGGGGGCAGGATGGCTACACCTTC. Protein sequence: CASSYWGQDGYTF.

This rearrangement joins TRBV13 to TRBJ1-2; tentatively, D is TRBD1 (5 bases). The CDR3 is 16 residues long. From germline, CDR1 is PRHDT and CDR2 FYEKMQ (reference sequence). V was trimmed by 0 bases and J by 4 bases, leaving 15 bases between them. CDR3 protein: CASSLGLSRDIYGYTF. In DNA, the CDR3 is TGTGCCAGCAGCTTAGGCCTAAGCAGGGATATCTATGGCTACACCTTC. The full variable domain, its missing parts supplied by reference TRBV13 and TRBJ1-2, is AAGVIQSPRHLIKEKRETATLKCYPIPRHDTVYWYQQGPGQDPQFLISFYEKMQSDKGSIPDRFSAQQFSDYHSELNMSSLELGDSALYFCASSLGLSRDIYGYTFGSGTRLTVV.

J is TRBJ1-5 and V is TRBV19; no firm D call. The CDR3 runs 16 residues. Looked up from germline, CDR1 is LNHDA and CDR2 is SQIVND (reference sequence). Trimming pared 3 bases from V and 3 bases from J, leaving 15 bases between. The CDR3, as DNA: TGTGCCAGTAGTATGAGGACCGGACGGGACAATCAGCCCCAGCATTTT. The encoded protein is CASSMRTGRDNQPQHF.

The rearrangement links TRBV11-2 to TRBJ2-5; TRBD1 aligns across 10 bases. The J call may be mistaken, given a closer DNA end match to TRBJ2-7. Germline V lookup: CDR1 SGHAT, CDR2 FQNNGV. The CDR3 runs 15 residues. This CDR3 reads CASSPVGQGEGEQYF. DNA of the CDR3: TGTGCCAGCAGCCCCGTAGGACAGGGGGAGGGCGAGCAGTACTTC.

The DNA of the CDR3 is TGTGCCAGCAGCTTACTAGCGGGGGATAGAGATACGCAGTATTTT. It encodes CASSLLAGDRDTQYF. The V and J genes are TRBV7-8 and TRBJ2-3; 10 bases map to TRBD2. Losses at the gene ends were 2 bases for V and 5 bases for J; bases not matched to a gene: 4. Germline V gives CDR1 SGHVS, CDR2 FQNEAQ. CDR3 length: 15 residues.

This sequence joins TRBV19 and TRBJ1-3; 7 bases align to TRBD1. Germline V lookup: CDR1 LNHDA, CDR2 SQIVND (reference sequence). V was clipped by 8 bases and J by 0 bases; unmatched bases: 10. The CDR3 length is 16 residues. The CDR3 is CASFPGQSNSGNTIYF. The CDR3 region has the DNA TGTGCCAGTTTCCCGGGACAGTCCAACTCTGGAAACACCATATATTTT. Full variable domain (remainder filled in from reference TRBV19 and TRBJ1-3): DGGITQSPKYLFRKEGQNVTLSCEQNLNHDAMYWYRQDPGQGLRLIYYSQIVNDFQKGDIAEGYSVSREKKESFPLTVTSAQKNPTAFYLCASFPGQSNSGNTIYFGEGSWLTVV.